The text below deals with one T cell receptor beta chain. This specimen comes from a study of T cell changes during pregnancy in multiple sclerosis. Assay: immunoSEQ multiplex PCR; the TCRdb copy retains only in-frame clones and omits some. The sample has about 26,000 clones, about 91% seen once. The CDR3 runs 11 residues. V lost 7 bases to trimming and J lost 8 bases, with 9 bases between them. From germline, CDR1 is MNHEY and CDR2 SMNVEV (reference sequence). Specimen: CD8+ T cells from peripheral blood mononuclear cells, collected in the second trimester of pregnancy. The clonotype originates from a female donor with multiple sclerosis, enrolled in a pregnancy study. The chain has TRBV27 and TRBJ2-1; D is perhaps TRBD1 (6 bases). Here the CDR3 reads CASKGVYEQFF. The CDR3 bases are TGTGCCAGCAAGGGGGTTTATGAGCAGTTCTTC.